This TCR beta chain was captured in a study of human T cells and chemical hapten exposure. Single cDNA molecules in the library carried unique molecular identifiers attached during preparation. Under the authors' procedure: 95,638 TCRs per sample was the median, with a range of roughly 23,224 to 690,600. Each CDR3 protein is one row after TCRdb ran MiXCR on the RACE reads. In this record, the V and J calls reflect TCRdb's handling and not the investigators' own analysis. Of approximately 90,000 distinct CDR3 sequences listed, roughly 27% are singletons. V dropped 3 bases and J dropped 1 base, with 9 bases sitting between them. CDR1 and CDR2 (germline): MDHEN, SYDVKM. This CDR3 contains 14 residues. Regarding time point: patch test 3, about 24 weeks after DPC sensitization. Noted treatment: therapeutic diphenylcyclopropenone sensitization with weekly scalp DPC.

The J gene is TRBJ2-5, the V gene TRBV28; D is ambiguous. This TCR was sampled from a man aged 35 to 55 with alopecia areata. Some clones in this sample may be carry-over from other donors' samples. Sequencing used whole blood, obtained in connection with sensitization to the hapten diphenylcyclopropenone (DPC). CDR3 residues: CASSLVGVQETQYF. The CDR3 DNA follows: TGTGCCAGCAGTTTGGTGGGTGTCCAAGAGACCCAGTACTTC.